One sample yielded the 18 T cell receptor beta chains listed below, sequenced in a study of blood T cells in healthy people across ages. PCR was performed a second time for about 6 to 12 cycles using a sample-barcoded 5' primer and a J-beta primer mix. TCRdb recomputed calls from the 5' RACE reads with MiXCR, one row per CDR3 protein. The table shows about 1,500,000 distinct CDR3 sequences, with about 43% occurring only once. Sequenced material: blood. The receptors derive from a woman aged 18-29 years in good health.

This clonotype was found a few times. The rearrangement joins TRBV20-1 to TRBJ2-6; no reliable D call. The V gene's germline CDR1 is DFQATT and CDR2 SNEGSKA (reference sequence). The CDR3 has 15 amino acids. Trimming removed 0 bases from V and 0 bases from J, with 6 bases in between. The CDR3 nucleotides read TGCAGTGCTAGAGATGGGAACTCTGGGGCCAACGTCCTGACTTTC. Amino acids: CSARDGNSGANVLTF.

This clonotype was detected only a few times. The V gene is TRBV5-1, the J gene TRBJ2-7; possibly TRBD1 for D (6 bases). There are 14 residues in the CDR3. Trimming took 2 bases from V and 1 from J, leaving 10 bases between them. The V gene's germline CDR1 is SGHRS and CDR2 YFSETQ. This CDR3 is CASSFGQYSYEQYF. The CDR3 DNA follows: TGCGCCAGCAGCTTCGGACAGTATTCCTACGAGCAGTACTTC.

This clonotype has just a few counts. In DNA form, the CDR3 reads TGCGCCAGCAGCCAAGAAGGGTCAGGGGGATTGGGAGCAGATACGCAGTATTTT. Protein product: CASSQEGSGGLGADTQYF. This chain connects TRBV4-1 to TRBJ2-3; 7 nucleotides align to TRBD1. Germline values: CDR1 MGHRA, CDR2 YSYEKL. The V gene end was trimmed by 0 bases and the J gene end by 4 bases; junction bases not matched to a gene: 13. The CDR3 consists of 18 residues.

The chain couples TRBV6-2 or TRBV6-3 to TRBJ2-5; possibly TRBD1 for D (6 bases). The end of the DNA fits TRBJ2-7 better, so the J call may be wrong. From germline, CDR1 is MNHEY and CDR2 SVGEGT. CDR3 length: 15 amino acids. This chain's CDR3 is CASSYGRDIRTEQYF. The DNA for the CDR3 is TGTGCCAGCAGTTACGGCCGGGACATCAGGACCGAGCAGTACTTC.

This chain links TRBV3-1 with TRBJ1-2; D unresolved. The CDR3 sequence is 14 residues long. Trimming pared 0 bases from V and 8 bases from J, leaving 13 bases between. Per germline, CDR1 LGHDT and CDR2 YNNKEL (reference sequence). CDR3 sequence: CASSQDKRGDGYTF. The CDR3 coding sequence is TGTGCCAGCAGCCAAGATAAGCGAGGAGACGGCTACACCTTC.

The CDR3 DNA reads as TGTGCCAGCAGTTACTCGGGCCTAGATACCGGGGAGCTGTTTTTT. Its translation is CASSYSGLDTGELFF. This chain uses TRBV6-5 with TRBJ2-2; D is ambiguous. The V end lost 0 bases, the J end lost 5 bases, and 10 bases lay between the germline ends. This CDR3 region has 15 residues. From germline, CDR1 is MNHEY and CDR2 SVGAGI.

On this clonotype: At one end, the junction sequence differs from germline, possibly due to a read error. The rearrangement uses TRBV30 and TRBJ2-5; D possibly corresponds to TRBD2 (6 bases). Per the germline V gene, CDR1 is GTSNPN and CDR2 is SVGIG (reference sequence). The CDR3 totals 14 residues. CDR3 sequence (DNA): TGTGCCTGGATCGGTAGGGAGGATGAAGAGGCCCAGTACTTC. As protein: CAWIGREDEEAQYF.

The CDR3 loop is CASSEGPAHEQYF. As DNA, the CDR3 is TGTGCCAGCAGTGAGGGCCCAGCCCACGAGCAGTACTTC. The rearrangement joins TRBV2 to TRBJ2-7; D unclear. Germline V gene lookup returns CDR1 SNHLY and CDR2 FYNNEI. Trimming cost V 3 bases and J 5 bases, with 11 bases left between them. There are 13 residues in the CDR3.

This chain links TRBV20-1 with TRBJ2-5; D gene ambiguous. V gave up 0 bases and J gave up 2 bases, with 7 bases separating them. The CDR3 runs 13 residues. CDR1 DFQATT and CDR2 SNEGSKA come from the germline V gene (reference sequence). The CDR3 region is CSARDGPQETQYF. CDR3 nucleotide sequence: TGCAGTGCTAGAGATGGACCGCAAGAGACCCAGTACTTC.

This rearrangement joins TRBV9 to TRBJ2-1, with 9 nucleotides matching TRBD2. The J segment lost 4 bases and the V segment lost 4 bases, leaving 12 bases of the junction unmatched. Germline V CDR1 and CDR2: SGDLS, YYNGEE. The CDR3 consists of 17 residues. CDR3 loop: CASSPLYSGSIYNEQFF. CDR3 DNA: TGTGCCAGCAGCCCCTTATATAGCGGGAGTATATACAATGAGCAGTTCTTC.

This clonotype showed up just a few times. The V call is TRBV12-3 or TRBV12-4, the J call TRBJ2-5; TRBD1 agrees at 8 bases. The CDR3 is 13 residues long. Trimming took 5 bases from V and 3 from J; bases not matched to a gene: 2. CDR3 bases: TGTGCCAGCAGTATGACAGGGGAAGAGACCCAGTACTTC. It encodes CASSMTGEETQYF.

The J gene is TRBJ1-2, the V gene TRBV5-1, with a weak D call TRBD1 (5 bases). The CDR3 length is 13 residues. Between the trimmed V and J ends, which lost 4 bases and 6 bases, there was a span of 13 bases. CDR1 is SGHRS and CDR2 is YFSETQ in the germline V gene. DNA of the CDR3: TGCGCCAGCAGCCAGACATTAGGGGATGGCTACACCTTC. Translation gives CASSQTLGDGYTF.

V and J are TRBV29-1 and TRBJ2-4; no clear D. The length of the CDR3 is 11 residues. Germline CDR1 SQVTM, CDR2 ANQGSEA. V lost 4 bases and J 13 bases, leaving 14 bases between the germline ends. CDR3 in amino acids: CSVGENYGQYF. CDR3 DNA sequence: TGCAGCGTTGGTGAGAACTACGGGCAGTACTTC.

This clonotype turned up a few times. The chain links TRBV21-1 to TRBJ1-2. TRBV21-1 is assigned pseudogene status. The CDR3 extends over 14 amino acids. This CDR3 reads CASSPGREGYGYTF. As DNA, the CDR3 is TGTGCCAGCAGCCCCGGACGGGAGGGCTATGGCTACACCTTC.

This clonotype was recorded once. V gene TRBV28 combines with J gene TRBJ2-4; no clear D gene. The J call may be in error: the DNA end matches TRBJ2-7 better. CDR1 is MDHEN and CDR2 is SYDVKM in the germline V gene. The CDR3 is made up of 16 amino acids. Written as DNA, the CDR3 is TGTGCCAGCAGCCCCCCGCAAGGACCCAGGTACGCCGAGCAGTACTTC. Amino acid sequence: CASSPPQGPRYAEQYF.

This sequence joins TRBV6-5 and TRBJ2-1; D is tentatively TRBD1 or TRBD2 (6 bases each). Between the trimmed V and J ends, which lost 6 bases and 7 bases, there was a span of 16 bases. Per germline, CDR1 MNHEY and CDR2 SVGAGI. This CDR3 contains 14 residues. CDR3 sequence reads: CASRRGDSKNEQFF. The CDR3 DNA is TGTGCCAGCAGGAGGGGGGACTCGAAAAATGAGCAGTTCTTC.

The chain employs TRBV11-2 and TRBJ2-7, with D maybe TRBD1 (7 bases). The V end was cut by 1 base, the J end by 2 bases, with 12 bases between. The CDR3 covers 15 residues. The germline CDR1 and CDR2 sequences are SGHAT and FQNNGV. DNA of the CDR3: TGTGCCAGCAGCTTAGGAGGAGGGGGCGCCTACGAGCAGTACTTC. It encodes CASSLGGGGAYEQYF.

V gene TRBV10-2 combines with J gene TRBJ2-1; TRBD2 agrees at 8 bases. Germline CDR1 is WSHSY and CDR2 is SAAADI. Trimming took 7 bases from V and 10 from J; bases not matched to a gene: 3. The CDR3 totals 11 residues. Here the CDR3 reads CASTGGVEQFF. The CDR3 DNA reads as TGCGCCAGCACCGGGGGGGTAGAGCAGTTCTTC.